This entry lists 9 T cell receptor beta chains sequenced from one sample in a study of blood T cell repertoires in COVID-19. Sequencing used immunoSEQ multiplex PCR; TCRdb keeps in-frame clones, though not all of them. The sample includes 200,000 to 250,000 clones, just over 85% of them seen just once. Sample: PBMCs or T cells enriched from blood (not recorded which). The receptors were gathered from a woman aged 45 to 65 with acute COVID-19.

The genes are TRBV6-5 and TRBJ1-4; D gene unclear. Deletions cut 2 bases from V and 0 bases from J, with 7 bases between. The CDR3 is made up of 15 amino acids. Germline V lookup: CDR1 MNHEY, CDR2 SVGAGI. Here the CDR3 DNA reads TGTGCCAGCAGTTACGTGGGCGCAACTAATGAAAAACTGTTTTTT. This codes for CASSYVGATNEKLFF.

The chain carries TRBV29-1 and TRBJ2-2, with no clear D. V lost 4 bases to trimming and J lost 1 base, with 10 bases between them. Germline V gene sequence: CDR1 SQVTM, CDR2 ANQGSEA. The CDR3 totals 14 residues. The CDR3 DNA reads as TGCAGCGTTGCAAGCCCCGGGAACACCGGGGAGCTGTTTTTT. Residues: CSVASPGNTGELFF.

The chain carries TRBV28 and TRBJ2-7, with TRBD2 identical over 15 bases. CDR1 and CDR2 from the germline V gene are MDHEN and SYDVKM. The CDR3 covers 21 residues. The V gene end was trimmed by 1 base and the J gene end by 2 bases; junction bases not matched to a gene: 15. The CDR3 here is CASSLSPSSGTSGRRPYEQYF. The CDR3 DNA is TGTGCCAGCAGTTTATCCCCCTCATCCGGGACTAGCGGGAGGCGTCCCTACGAGCAGTACTTC.

V and J are TRBV2 and TRBJ1-5, with D possibly matching TRBD1 (6 bases). Trimming took off 5 bases at V and 1 base at J, with 9 bases between the two ends. The CDR3 runs 14 residues. Germline loops: CDR1 SNHLY, CDR2 FYNNEI. The chain's CDR3 is CASSPGQSNQPQHF. For the CDR3, the DNA is TGTGCCAGCAGTCCCGGACAGAGCAATCAGCCCCAGCATTTT.

V is TRBV28 and J is TRBJ2-7; 8 bases line up with TRBD2. CDR1 is MDHEN and CDR2 is SYDVKM in the germline V gene. The V and J ends lost 2 bases and 5 bases, in that order; junction bases with no gene match: 8. This CDR3 is built from 15 residues. CDR3 loop: CASSLGGTRRHEQYF. The DNA of the CDR3 is TGTGCCAGCAGTTTAGGCGGGACTAGAAGACACGAGCAGTACTTC. Supplemented by reference TRBV28 and TRBJ2-7, the full variable domain reads DVKVTQSSRYLVKRTGEKVFLECVQDMDHENMFWYRQDPGLGLRLIYFSYDVKMKEKGDIPEGYSVSREKKERFSLILESASTNQTSMYLCASSLGGTRRHEQYFGPGTRLTVT.

Ten or more counts support this clone. This chain links TRBV28 with TRBJ1-5, with D uncertain. The CDR3 runs to 12 residues. Between the trimmed V and J ends, which lost 7 bases and 0 bases, there was a span of 4 bases. Germline V gene data show CDR1 as MDHEN and CDR2 as SYDVKM. The CDR3: CASTDSNQPQHF. CDR3 in DNA: TGTGCCAGCACAGATAGCAATCAGCCCCAGCATTTT.

The chain has TRBV4-3 and TRBJ2-7; D uncertain. Deletions cut 0 bases from V and 0 bases from J, with 15 bases between. Looked up from germline, CDR1 is LGHNA and CDR2 is YSLEER. This CDR3 is 17 amino acids long. The CDR3 nucleotides read TGCGCCAGCAGCCAAGATCTGAGAGGCCCTAGCTCCTACGAGCAGTACTTC. It encodes CASSQDLRGPSSYEQYF.

The J gene is TRBJ2-1, the V gene TRBV9; 7 bases align to TRBD2. The CDR3 is made up of 16 amino acids. Germline V gene data show CDR1 as SGDLS and CDR2 as YYNGEE. The V segment lost 1 base and the J segment 0 bases; nucleotides outside the gene matches: 4. The CDR3 DNA is TGTGCCAGCAGCGTAACTGGCGGGAGCTCCTACAATGAGCAGTTCTTC. As protein: CASSVTGGSSYNEQFF.

The rearrangement uses TRBV2 and TRBJ2-1; maybe TRBD2 (5 bases). The CDR3 extends over 14 amino acids. The V end lost 3 bases, the J end lost 5 bases, and 11 bases lay between the germline ends. Germline lookup yields CDR1 SNHLY and CDR2 FYNNEI. In DNA, the CDR3 is TGTGCCAGCAGTGACGGGGTTACCGACAATGAGCAGTTCTTC. Translating it yields CASSDGVTDNEQFF.